This entry describes one T cell receptor (beta chain). Its antigen remains unidentified. These data are taken from a study of a mutant IDH1 vaccine in newly diagnosed glioma. The wider study: Earlier treatment was radiotherapy, temozolomide, or both, with most getting both. Regarding the study as a whole: Patients showed vaccine-induced immune responses at a rate of approximately 95%. Changes in top peripheral clonotypes did not appear linked to pseudoprogression.

The ends lost 1 base at V and 6 bases at J; junction bases unmatched: 5. Germline assignment: CDR1 SGHDT and CDR2 YYEEEE. CDR3 length: 15 amino acids. Described time point: week 5, during vaccination. A single vaccine dose contained 300 ug of mutant IDH1 20-mer peptide, and topical imiquimod was used with it. Donors harbored newly found WHO grade 3 or 4 IDH1-mutant, ATRX-lost astrocytomas. Data came from immunoSEQ multiplex PCR; TCRdb stores just in-frame clones and leaves some out. The sample has under 95,000 clones; 91% are singletons. This chain connects TRBV5-6 to TRBJ2-1; 9 bases are a match to TRBD1. The receptor's source is a woman in her forties or fifties with glioma. The sample was PBMCs, taken from a glioma patient whose treatment included an IDH1 peptide vaccine. DNA of the CDR3: TGTGCCAGCAGCTTGCTGGGACAGGGTCTCAATGAGCAGTTCTTC. This gives the protein CASSLLGQGLNEQFF.